This T cell receptor (beta chain) was captured by sequencing in a study of regulatory T cells in long-lasting Graves disease. Arm-PCR of CDR3 regions with iRepertoire HTBI primers generated TCR beta libraries. TCRdb used MiXCR to reprocess the multiplex PCR reads, holding one entry per CDR3 protein. The sample comprises 350,000 to 500,000 distinct CDR3 sequences, 15% to 20% of which are singletons, and about a quarter rests with the top ten. V was shortened by 1 base and J by 4 bases, with 7 bases between the two germline ends. Germline assignment: CDR1 LGHNA and CDR2 YSLEER. This CDR3 contains 13 residues. Documented time point: newly diagnosed GD, antithyroid drugs for less than 3 months. TCR sequences were obtained from RNA taken from PBMCs. Study-level findings and limits: Fewer public clonotypes were shared by new patients (around 970) than by persistent patients (fewer than 3,000).

This clonotype appeared many times. Its cognate antigen is unknown. The data also belong to a second study, concerning T cells in Graves' hyperthyroidism and ophthalmopathy. Per that study: Hyperthyroidism of Graves' type that showed no ophthalmopathy progression within 18 months was stable.

The sample was peripheral blood mononuclear cells (PBMCs), taken at new diagnosis, from a patient treated with antithyroid drugs. J is TRBJ1-2 and V is TRBV4-3; the D is unclear. This sequence was found in a woman aged 18-30 years with Graves disease. Here the CDR3 reads CASSQGRSYGYTF. CDR3 DNA: TGCGCCAGCAGCCAAGGCAGGAGCTATGGCTACACCTTC.